This entry features one TCR beta chain sequence. No antigen is known for it. Base-call qualities are not available, and no considerably larger clone is one nucleotide away. The sample belongs to a study of blood T cell repertoires in COVID-19 (dated by TCRdb to about 2020). As for the study more broadly: Samples covering the acute and convalescent phases of COVID-19 were provided by collaborators in the United States, Italy and Spain. Subjects who had been exposed to COVID-19, were actively infected with it, or had recovered from it provided the deeply sampled blood TCRbeta repertoires that made up the dataset. The sample metadata nearly always contained a de-identified subject ID, COVID-19 status, age in years and sex. The repertoires were released in a freely available public database meant as a resource for research on the immune response to SARS-CoV-2. The material from the prospective study consisted of cDNA or gDNA derived from T cells, B-cell-depleted T cells, or PBMCs. The samples were drawn from the first 160 participants of the ongoing ImmuneRACE study and from 1,254 subjects provided by 6 global collaborators. Where HLA class I and class II types were available, the types were taken from metadata supplied by the sample provider, not from assay-based typing. What the study reported, not specific to this receptor: The amount of clinical and demographic metadata varied by source and participant and was provided uncurated.

CDR1 is given as SGDLS and CDR2 as YYNGEE, both from the germline V gene. The junction carries 15 bases between V and J, which are trimmed by 3 bases and 8 bases respectively. Taken from cysteine to phenylalanine, the CDR3 has 15 residues. The DNA shown is the 45-base CDR3, in frame from base 1. Whole blood was collected in K2EDTA tubes by collaborating institutions according to the institutions' own protocols. Collaborator samples were shipped for TCRbeta analysis as frozen whole blood, isolated PBMCs, or DNA extracted from either sample type. TCRbeta CDR3 regions were amplified from genomic DNA by means of the immunoSEQ Assay, a bias-controlled multiplex PCR. The paper's processing steps were these. Nucleated cell counts per sample were estimated from amplification of reference gene primers within the assay. To quantify the absolute abundance of each unique TCRbeta CDR3 rearrangement, sequence reads were collapsed and filtered. For each sample, productive Simpson clonality was calculated by taking the square root of Simpson's diversity index across productive rearrangements. This is the immuneACCESS table as TCRdb keeps it, with only in-frame sequences that have V and J called. A part of the clones is gone; compared with another copy, unresolved V genes explain less than half, and the rest is unexplained. The V and J calls and clone size come from that table; D and trimming were worked out from the DNA. Here the sample has over 85,000 clones; 88% occur a single time. 7% to 8.5% of the sample rests with the top ten.

This TCR was recovered from a woman between 70 and 85 years old with acute or convalescent COVID-19. Sequenced sample: peripheral blood. The chain was built from TRBV9 and TRBJ1-6; a weak D assignment points to TRBD1 (5 bases agree). Here the CDR3 is given as CASSATQGTDSPLHF. The DNA is as follows: TGTGCCAGCAGCGCCACCCAGGGTACGGATTCACCCCTCCACTTT.